Listed below are T cell receptor beta chains from one sample, sequenced in a study of CD8 T cells in ankylosing spondylitis. TCRdb reprocessed the 5' RACE reads with MiXCR, giving one entry per CDR3 protein. The sample yields roughly 490,000 distinct CDR3 sequences, under 5.5% seen once. Sequencing was performed on blood, either unsorted or a sorted T cell fraction (not recorded which). The receptors were sampled from a male donor with ankylosing spondylitis. Both conserved end residues are part of each CDR3. Each record gives: D gene, clone size, CDR3 length, J gene, V gene, CDR3 DNA, CDR3 protein. The D gene is left open where the match is weak. Clone size is given for some rows only: seen once, a few or many times, or a class if the clone is expanded.

D: TRBD1; size: many; length: 15; J: TRBJ1-2; V: TRBV6-5; DNA: TGTGCCAGCAGTTACGGACAGGTAGCTAACTATGGCTACACCTTC; CDR3: CASSYGQVANYGYTF
D: .; size: many; length: 13; J: TRBJ1-1; V: TRBV18; DNA: TGTGCCAGCTCACCTTTAGGGCGCGCTGAAGCTTTCTTT; CDR3: CASSPLGRAEAFF
D: .; size: .; length: 15; J: TRBJ2-7; V: TRBV3-1; DNA: TGTGCCAGCAGCCTAAGCGGGACACTTGCCTACGAGCAGTACTTC; CDR3: CASSLSGTLAYEQYF
D: .; size: many; length: 12; J: TRBJ2-7; V: TRBV12-3/TRBV12-4; DNA: TGTGCCAGCAGTTTATACCCCCAACGCGAGTACTTC; CDR3: CASSLYPQREYF
D: .; size: few; length: 15; J: TRBJ2-7; V: TRBV6-1; DNA: TGTGCCAGCAGTGAAGCCCTTCGGGGGTTGGGGGAGCAGTACTTC; CDR3: CASSEALRGLGEQYF
D: .; size: .; length: 16; J: TRBJ2-7; V: TRBV18; DNA: TGTGCCAGCTCACCAAGAAACAGTGCGACCTCCTACGAGCAGTACTTC; CDR3: CASSPRNSATSYEQYF
D: .; size: many; length: 15; J: TRBJ2-1; V: TRBV11-2; DNA: TGTGCCAGCAGCTTAGCGGGGGAAAATTTCAATGAGCAGTTCTTC; CDR3: CASSLAGENFNEQFF
D: .; size: few; length: 16; J: TRBJ2-2; V: TRBV5-5; DNA: TGTGCCAGCAGCCCGAAGGGACTTCAATTCACCGGGGAGCTGTTTTTT; CDR3: CASSPKGLQFTGELFF
D: .; size: many; length: 16; J: TRBJ1-2; V: TRBV7-2; DNA: TGTGCCAGCAGCTTAGGTCACAGGCGCCTCAACTATGGCTACACCTTC; CDR3: CASSLGHRRLNYGYTF
D: .; size: many; length: 14; J: TRBJ1-5; V: TRBV18; DNA: TGTGCCAGCTCACTCCGTATAACTGATCAGCCCCAGCATTTT; CDR3: CASSLRITDQPQHF
D: TRBD2; size: many; length: 14; J: TRBJ2-5; V: TRBV29-1; DNA: TGCAGCGTTGAAGCACCCCAGGGAGGGGAGACCCAGTACTTC; CDR3: CSVEAPQGGETQYF
D: TRBD2; size: many; length: 14; J: TRBJ2-5; V: TRBV10-3; DNA: TGTGCCGGTGCGGGGGGACTCCAGCCAGAGACCCAGTACTTC; CDR3: CAGAGGLQPETQYF
D: .; size: many; length: 14; J: TRBJ1-1; V: TRBV4-3; DNA: TGCGCCAGCAGCCAAAATTCAGGCCAGACTGAAGCTTTCTTT; CDR3: CASSQNSGQTEAFF
D: .; size: many; length: 16; J: TRBJ1-5; V: TRBV6-1; DNA: TGTGCCAGACGCCACCGGGAGAAGGGAAGCAATCAGCCCCAGCATTTT; CDR3: CARRHREKGSNQPQHF
D: .; size: .; length: 15; J: TRBJ2-3; V: TRBV3-1; DNA: TGTGCCAGCAGTCCTCAGGAGGGGGGCACAGATACGCAGTATTTT; CDR3: CASSPQEGGTDTQYF
D: .; size: .; length: 15; J: TRBJ1-1; V: TRBV6-5; DNA: TGTGCCAGCAGTTACTCGGTTGGGCTGAACACTGAAGCTTTCTTT; CDR3: CASSYSVGLNTEAFF
D: .; size: few; length: 13; J: TRBJ1-2; V: TRBV6-5; DNA: TGTGCCAGCAGTTCCCGGACAGTTTCGGGCTACACCTTC; CDR3: CASSSRTVSGYTF
D: .; size: many; length: 14; J: TRBJ2-7; V: TRBV7-8; DNA: TGTGCCAGCAGCCAGCAAGTGGGGGTTGGCGAGCAGTACTTC; CDR3: CASSQQVGVGEQYF
D: .; size: many; length: 13; J: TRBJ2-5; V: TRBV29-1; DNA: TGCAGCGTTGGGTTTGGAAGCTGGGAGACCCAGTACTTC; CDR3: CSVGFGSWETQYF
D: TRBD2; size: many; length: 17; J: TRBJ2-3; V: TRBV9; DNA: TGTGCCAGCAGCGAATTTTCTAGCGGGGCTGTCACAGATACGCAGTATTTT; CDR3: CASSEFSSGAVTDTQYF
D: TRBD2; size: few; length: 15; J: TRBJ2-1; V: TRBV5-5; DNA: TGTGCCAGCAGCTGGACCGGGACTAGCGGGAGAGAGCAGTTCTTC; CDR3: CASSWTGTSGREQFF
D: .; size: .; length: 13; J: TRBJ2-2; V: TRBV12-3/TRBV12-4; DNA: TGTGCCAGCTTTCCGGGGGCATCTGGGGAGCTGTTTTTT; CDR3: CASFPGASGELFF
D: .; size: .; length: 15; J: TRBJ2-7; V: TRBV5-1; DNA: TGCGCCAGCAGCCCCCGCCCGGGGGTTTACGACGAGCAGTACTTC; CDR3: CASSPRPGVYDEQYF
D: .; size: many; length: 13; J: TRBJ2-1; V: TRBV5-1; DNA: TGCGCCAGCAGCTCGGGATTATACGATGAGCAGTTCTTC; CDR3: CASSSGLYDEQFF
D: TRBD2; size: few; length: 14; J: TRBJ2-4; V: TRBV5-1; DNA: TGCGCCAGCAGCTCGACTAGCGCCAAAAACATTCAGTACTTC; CDR3: CASSSTSAKNIQYF
D: .; size: many; length: 13; J: TRBJ2-1; V: TRBV9; DNA: TGTGCCAGCAGCGTAAATTTCGGCGGTGAGCAGTTCTTC; CDR3: CASSVNFGGEQFF
D: .; size: many; length: 16; J: TRBJ2-5; V: TRBV15; DNA: TGTGCCACCAGCAGAGATAGAGGGACACTTCAAGAGACCCAGTACTTC; CDR3: CATSRDRGTLQETQYF
D: .; size: .; length: 13; J: TRBJ1-5; V: TRBV2; DNA: TGTGCCAGCAGTGAAGGGGGCTATCAGCCCCAGCATTTT; CDR3: CASSEGGYQPQHF
D: .; size: many; length: 14; J: TRBJ1-1; V: TRBV3-1; DNA: TGTGCCAGCAGCCAAGTTACCGTGAACACTGAAGCTTTCTTT; CDR3: CASSQVTVNTEAFF
D: .; size: many; length: 13; J: TRBJ1-2; V: TRBV6-4; DNA: TGTGCCAGCAGTGGGACACCCTGGGGCGGCTACACCTTC; CDR3: CASSGTPWGGYTF
D: .; size: many; length: 15; J: TRBJ1-2; V: TRBV5-1; DNA: TGCGCCAGCAGCCTCTCCACCCCGCGACGAGAGGGCTACACCTTC; CDR3: CASSLSTPRREGYTF
D: .; size: many; length: 13; J: TRBJ2-1; V: TRBV12-3/TRBV12-4; DNA: TGTGCCAGCAGCTCTGGAAGGTACAATGAGCAGTTCTTC; CDR3: CASSSGRYNEQFF
D: TRBD2; size: many; length: 15; J: TRBJ2-3; V: TRBV30; DNA: TGTGCCTGGAGTTTCGTAGCGGGAGTCTCAGATACGCAGTATTTT; CDR3: CAWSFVAGVSDTQYF
D: .; size: many; length: 16; J: TRBJ1-1; V: TRBV7-2; DNA: TGTGCCAGCAGCTTAGCAGTGACCCGAACGACGTATGAAGCTTTCTTT; CDR3: CASSLAVTRTTYEAFF
D: .; size: many; length: 16; J: TRBJ2-1; V: TRBV7-3; DNA: TGTGCCAGCAGCTCCCACGGAGGTAGCTCCTACAATGAGCAGTTCTTC; CDR3: CASSSHGGSSYNEQFF
D: .; size: many; length: 15; J: TRBJ2-2; V: TRBV6-4; DNA: TGTGCCAGCAGTGACACCTCCAAGAACACCGGGGAGCTGTTTTTT; CDR3: CASSDTSKNTGELFF
D: TRBD2; size: many; length: 15; J: TRBJ2-1; V: TRBV7-2; DNA: TGTGCCAGCAGCTCCATAGGACTAGCGAACAATGAGCAGTTCTTC; CDR3: CASSSIGLANNEQFF
D: .; size: many; length: 13; J: TRBJ2-7; V: TRBV5-1; DNA: TGCGCCAGCAGCTTGGATGTAGAGTACGAGCAGTACTTC; CDR3: CASSLDVEYEQYF
D: .; size: many; length: 16; J: TRBJ1-5; V: TRBV20-1; DNA: TGCAGTGCTAGAGGCCTAGCGGGGGTATTGGGTCAGCCCCAGCATTTT; CDR3: CSARGLAGVLGQPQHF
D: .; size: many; length: 16; J: TRBJ2-2; V: TRBV11-1; DNA: TGTGCCAGCAGCTTAGAGGCAGGGATCAACACCGGGGAGCTGTTTTTT; CDR3: CASSLEAGINTGELFF
D: .; size: many; length: 14; J: TRBJ1-1; V: TRBV5-1; DNA: TGCGCCAGCAGCCTACAGGCCCCGAACACTGAAGCTTTCTTT; CDR3: CASSLQAPNTEAFF
D: .; size: few; length: 13; J: TRBJ2-1; V: TRBV3-1; DNA: TGTGCCAGCAGCCAAGATACGGCCAATGAGCAGTTCTTC; CDR3: CASSQDTANEQFF
D: .; size: many; length: 13; J: TRBJ2-1; V: TRBV6-2/TRBV6-3; DNA: TGTGCCAGCAGTTACTCGATGGGTAATGAGCAGTTCTTC; CDR3: CASSYSMGNEQFF
D: .; size: many; length: 16; J: TRBJ1-2; V: TRBV10-3; DNA: TGTGCCATCAGTGAGACCGCTGGGATTACTAACTATGGCTACACCTTC; CDR3: CAISETAGITNYGYTF
D: TRBD1; size: many; length: 14; J: TRBJ2-2; V: TRBV11-2; DNA: TGTGCCAGCAGCGAGACAGGGGGCACCGGGGAGCTGTTTTTT; CDR3: CASSETGGTGELFF
D: .; size: many; length: 13; J: TRBJ1-2; V: TRBV20-1; DNA: TGCAGTGCTAGAGCCGGGACAACCTATGGCTACACCTTC; CDR3: CSARAGTTYGYTF
D: TRBD1; size: few; length: 17; J: TRBJ1-1; V: TRBV7-9; DNA: TGTGCCAGCAGCTTAGGACGGACAGGGAGGGGAAACACTGAAGCTTTCTTT; CDR3: CASSLGRTGRGNTEAFF
D: .; size: many; length: 13; J: TRBJ1-2; V: TRBV12-3/TRBV12-4; DNA: TGTGCCAGCAGTTTATGGGGTCGTGGGGGCTACACCTTC; CDR3: CASSLWGRGGYTF
D: TRBD2; size: many; length: 17; J: TRBJ2-3; V: TRBV12-3/TRBV12-4; DNA: TGTGCCAGCAGTCAGGGACTAGCGGGGGCGCCCACAGATACGCAGTATTTT; CDR3: CASSQGLAGAPTDTQYF
D: .; size: many; length: 15; J: TRBJ2-3; V: TRBV11-2; DNA: TGTGCCAGCAGCTTAGGAGCGGCCAGCACAGATACGCAGTATTTT; CDR3: CASSLGAASTDTQYF
D: .; size: many; length: 14; J: TRBJ1-2; V: TRBV12-3/TRBV12-4; DNA: TGTGCCAGCAGTTTTTTGGGGGGCCCATATGGCTACACCTTC; CDR3: CASSFLGGPYGYTF
D: TRBD2; size: many; length: 16; J: TRBJ2-2; V: TRBV6-4; DNA: TGTGCCAGCAGTGACTCCCCTAGCGGGAACGCCGGGGAGCTGTTTTTT; CDR3: CASSDSPSGNAGELFF
D: TRBD1; size: many; length: 13; J: TRBJ1-2; V: TRBV6-6; DNA: TGTGCCAGCAGTTCGGGACAGGGACTCGGCTACACCTTC; CDR3: CASSSGQGLGYTF
D: .; size: few; length: 15; J: TRBJ2-3; V: TRBV20-1; DNA: TGCAGTGCTAGAGACCCAGGGGGGAGCACAGATACGCAGTATTTT; CDR3: CSARDPGGSTDTQYF